These 17 T cell receptor beta chains share one sample of origin, sequenced in a study of shared clonotypes between healthy human individuals. Data came from immunoSEQ multiplex PCR; TCRdb stores just in-frame clones and leaves some out. Among hundreds of thousands of clones listed, about two thirds were seen once. Sample: memory CD4+ T cells sorted from blood. Subset in this sample: CD45RA-negative fraction. These receptor sequences come from a woman between 25 and 40 years old in good health.

The chain is built from TRBV19 and TRBJ2-2; D not certain. The CDR3 spans 14 residues. Germline CDR1 and CDR2: LNHDA and SQIVND (reference sequence). Between the trimmed V and J ends, which lost 5 bases and 0 bases, there was a span of 7 bases. CDR3 in DNA: TGTGCCAGTAGTTGGGTCCCGAACACCGGGGAGCTGTTTTTT. Its protein product is CASSWVPNTGELFF. The variable domain in full, completed from reference TRBV19 and TRBJ2-2, reads DGGITQSPKYLFRKEGQNVTLSCEQNLNHDAMYWYRQDPGQGLRLIYYSQIVNDFQKGDIAEGYSVSREKKESFPLTVTSAQKNPTAFYLCASSWVPNTGELFFGEGSRLTVL.

This rearrangement joins TRBV2 to TRBJ2-5; the D is unclear. The J call may not be correct, given that the DNA end is closer to TRBJ2-7. CDR1 SNHLY and CDR2 FYNNEI come from the germline V gene. This CDR3 has 14 amino acids. CDR3 DNA sequence: TGTGCCAGCAGTGAGGACGAGAGCGACTACGAGCAGTACTTC. It specifies CASSEDESDYEQYF.

The rearrangement links TRBV18 to TRBJ2-7; D is undetermined. The CDR3 runs 16 residues. V lost 3 bases and J lost 2, with 17 bases in between. Germline CDR1 and CDR2: KGHSH and LQKENI. This CDR3 is CASSPPAQRKPYEQYF. The CDR3 bases are TGTGCCAGCTCACCCCCGGCACAACGGAAACCCTACGAGCAGTACTTC.

To note about this clone: At one boundary the junction diverges from the germline segment, which might be a read error. This sequence joins TRBV28 and TRBJ2-7; 9 nucleotides match TRBD1. This CDR3 is built from 12 residues. Germline V lookup: CDR1 MDHEN, CDR2 SYDVKM. The CDR3 DNA reads TGTGCCAGCAGTTCATCCTCCGACAGGGGGGGCTTC. Encoded protein: CASSSSSDRGGF.

This chain joins TRBV28 and TRBJ1-6, with D maybe TRBD1 (5 bases). V was clipped by 7 bases and J by 7 bases, with 11 bases between them. CDR1 MDHEN and CDR2 SYDVKM come from the germline V gene. The CDR3 has 13 amino acids. The CDR3 DNA reads TGTGCCAGCACAGGGCTTCAGAATTCACCCCTCCACTTT. This codes for CASTGLQNSPLHF.

The rearrangement links TRBV2 to TRBJ2-1, with 9 bases identical to TRBD1. The CDR3 sequence is 17 residues long. V dropped 6 bases and J dropped 7; count of bases not matched to a gene: 16. CDR1 and CDR2 (germline): SNHLY, FYNNEI. DNA of the CDR3: TGTGCCAGCAGATTCACCTCCGGGACAGGGATAGGGAATGAGCAGTTCTTC. Its protein product is CASRFTSGTGIGNEQFF.

The gene calls are TRBV19 and TRBJ1-5; 9 nucleotides line up with TRBD1. V gave up 6 bases and J gave up 0 bases; unmatched junction bases: 9. The CDR3 totals 17 residues. Germline values: CDR1 LNHDA, CDR2 SQIVND (reference sequence). The CDR3 nucleotides read TGTGCCAGTAGACCGGGACAGGGTACCTATAGCAATCAGCCCCAGCATTTT. Its translation: CASRPGQGTYSNQPQHF. Combining the CDR3 with reference TRBV19 and TRBJ1-5 gives the whole variable domain DGGITQSPKYLFRKEGQNVTLSCEQNLNHDAMYWYRQDPGQGLRLIYYSQIVNDFQKGDIAEGYSVSREKKESFPLTVTSAQKNPTAFYLCASRPGQGTYSNQPQHFGDGTRLSIL.

This sequence joins TRBV6-1 and TRBJ1-5; D ambiguous. Germline CDR1 and CDR2: MNHNS and SASEGT. The CDR3 has 13 amino acids. Trimming stripped 5 bases from V and 5 bases from J, with 10 bases between. CDR3 sequence: CASSTSPDQPQHF. CDR3 DNA sequence: TGTGCCAGCAGTACCAGCCCAGATCAGCCCCAGCATTTT.

This clone was found once. The chain is built from TRBV7-2 and TRBJ2-7, with 7 bases lining up with TRBD2. The CDR3 runs to 16 residues. Germline V gene sequence: CDR1 SGHTA, CDR2 FQGNSA. The V segment lost 0 bases and the J segment 0 bases; nucleotides outside the gene matches: 5. The CDR3 DNA is TGTGCCAGCAGCTTAGCACCGGGAGGCGCCTCCTACGAGCAGTACTTC. Translation: CASSLAPGGASYEQYF.

This rearrangement joins TRBV5-1 to TRBJ2-5; D gene ambiguous. Germline values: CDR1 SGHRS, CDR2 YFSETQ. The CDR3 is made up of 12 amino acids. V gave up 4 bases and J gave up 2 bases, with 6 bases separating them. The CDR3 is CASSGQQETQYF. The CDR3 nucleotides read TGCGCCAGCAGCGGGCAACAAGAGACCCAGTACTTC.

This clone turned up a few times. The V and J genes are TRBV28 and TRBJ2-6, with a tentative D call TRBD1 (6 bases). This CDR3 is built from 18 residues. V was clipped by 3 bases and J by 4 bases, with 19 bases between them. Germline-derived CDR1 and CDR2 are MDHEN and SYDVKM. In DNA, the CDR3 is TGTGCCAGCAGTTTGGGGCTATCATCAGGGGTCGGGGCCAACGTCCTGACTTTC. Translated: CASSLGLSSGVGANVLTF.

This chain joins TRBV7-3 and TRBJ2-1; D may be TRBD1 (6 bases). Germline assignment: CDR1 SGHTA and CDR2 FQGTGA. With 1 base removed from V and 4 bases from J, the gap between germline ends came to 8 bases. There are 14 residues in the CDR3. CDR3 DNA sequence: TGTGCCAGCAGCTTAAACCAGGGGTACAATGAGCAGTTCTTC. It codes for CASSLNQGYNEQFF.

This chain uses TRBV28 with TRBJ1-1; no reliable D call. Trimming shortened V by 5 bases and J by 1 base, and 11 bases separated the two germline ends. The germline CDR1 and CDR2 sequences are MDHEN and SYDVKM. The CDR3 consists of 14 residues. The chain's CDR3 is CASSLRSRNTEAFF. The CDR3, as DNA: TGTGCCAGCAGTCTCAGGTCCCGGAACACTGAAGCTTTCTTT.

The chain links TRBV28 to TRBJ2-2, with D perhaps TRBD1 (5 bases). Germline CDR1 is MDHEN and CDR2 is SYDVKM. The V and J ends lost 1 base and 1 base respectively, with 7 bases between them. This CDR3 spans 15 amino acids. The CDR3 reads CASSLSTGNTGELFF. The DNA for the CDR3 is TGTGCCAGCAGTTTATCAACAGGGAACACCGGGGAGCTGTTTTTT.

This clone occurred a few times. CDR3 nucleotides: TGTGCCAGCTCACCAACCACCGGGACCCAGGAGGGCTACACCTTC. Translated: CASSPTTGTQEGYTF. V is TRBV18 and J is TRBJ1-2, with a possible D match to TRBD1 (5 bases). Germline values: CDR1 KGHSH, CDR2 LQKENI. V was trimmed by 2 bases and J by 8 bases, leaving 18 bases between them. The CDR3 is 15 amino acids.

The CDR3 nucleotides are TGTGCCAGCAGGGGGGGAGATTCTTCCCCTTATGGCTACACCTTC. Translating gives CASRGGDSSPYGYTF. The rearrangement links TRBV11-2 to TRBJ1-2; possibly TRBD1 for D (5 bases). The CDR3 has 15 amino acids. From germline, CDR1 is SGHAT and CDR2 FQNNGV. V was pared by 6 bases and J by 5 bases, with 19 bases between.

This chain joins TRBV5-1 and TRBJ2-7; 7 nucleotides line up with TRBD1. V was clipped by 2 bases and J by 4 bases; unmatched bases: 6. CDR3 length equals 14 residues. CDR1 and CDR2 (germline): SGHRS, YFSETQ. The CDR3 spells CASSFWDSGYEQYF. CDR3 bases: TGCGCCAGCAGCTTCTGGGACAGCGGTTACGAGCAGTACTTC. Based on the CDR3 plus reference TRBV5-1 and TRBJ2-7, the full variable domain is KAGVTQTPRYLIKTRGQQVTLSCSPISGHRSVSWYQQTPGQGLQFLFEYFSETQRNKGNFPGRFSGRQFSNSRSEMNVSTLELGDSALYLCASSFWDSGYEQYFGPGTRLTVT.